The 6 T cell receptor beta chains below all came from one sample that was sequenced in a study of CD8 T cells in Susac syndrome. When the RNA was reverse transcribed, random hexamers were used with an input of about 0.45 to 1 ug. Each CDR3 protein is one row after TCRdb ran MiXCR on the immunoSEQ multiplex PCR reads. This repertoire shows 130,000 or so distinct CDR3 sequences, around 86% found once; its top ten account for roughly 0.5%. Sequencing was carried out using CD8+ T cells from PBMCs. The receptors shown here come from a human donor with multiple sclerosis.

Of note for this clonotype: Without the conserved terminal phenylalanine or tryptophan, this CDR3 likely stems from a read error. This chain uses TRBV6-1 with TRBJ2-5, with TRBD1 identical over 7 bases. The CDR3 spans 16 residues. Per the germline V gene, CDR1 is MNHNS and CDR2 is SASEGT. J lost 4 bases, V lost 7 bases, and 15 bases had no gene match. The CDR3 nucleotides read TGTGCCAGCAACCAGCACAGGGGTCGACGCGCAGAGACCCAGTACCTC. Translated: CASNQHRGRRAETQYL.

V usage is TRBV24-1 and J usage is TRBJ2-5; D is undetermined. V lost 2 bases to trimming and J lost 2 bases, with 5 bases between them. Per the germline V gene, CDR1 is KGHDR and CDR2 is SFDVKD. The CDR3 totals 13 residues. CDR3 sequence: CATSDWEQETQYF. DNA of the CDR3: TGTGCCACCAGTGATTGGGAACAAGAGACCCAGTACTTC.

This chain uses TRBV27 with TRBJ2-5, with 8 bases fitting TRBD2. CDR1 and CDR2 (germline): MNHEY, SMNVEV (reference sequence). This CDR3 contains 12 residues. The trim removed 5 bases at V and 13 bases at J, leaving 9 bases unmatched. The CDR3: CASSPGGPLTYF. CDR3 DNA: TGTGCCAGCAGTCCGGGAGGGCCTCTCACGTACTTC.

This rearrangement joins TRBV4-3 to TRBJ2-5; TRBD1 matches 8 bases. The germline V gene has CDR1 LGHNA and CDR2 YSLEER. V shed 4 bases, J shed 1 base, and the junction held 8 bases outside the gene matches. This CDR3 has 16 residues. CDR3 sequence (DNA): TGCGCCAGCAGCCGGGGGGCGGGACAGGCCCAAGAGACCCAGTACTTC. This codes for CASSRGAGQAQETQYF.

V and J are TRBV19 and TRBJ1-6; D is undetermined. Trimming stripped 6 bases from V and 4 bases from J, with 13 bases between. CDR1 is LNHDA and CDR2 is SQIVND in the germline V gene (reference sequence). This CDR3 region has 15 residues. CDR3 protein: CASRWRDGYNSPLHF. CDR3 nucleotides: TGTGCCAGTAGATGGAGAGACGGTTATAATTCACCCCTCCACTTT.

This clonotype came up a few times. This rearrangement joins TRBV5-6 to TRBJ2-7; D gene ambiguous. Germline CDR1 SGHDT, CDR2 YYEEEE. The CDR3 loop spans 15 amino acids. Deletions cut 0 bases from V and 2 bases from J, with 12 bases between. The CDR3 region has the DNA TGTGCCAGCAGCTTGGCGTCTAGAGCGCCCTACGAGCAGTACTTC. It codes for CASSLASRAPYEQYF.